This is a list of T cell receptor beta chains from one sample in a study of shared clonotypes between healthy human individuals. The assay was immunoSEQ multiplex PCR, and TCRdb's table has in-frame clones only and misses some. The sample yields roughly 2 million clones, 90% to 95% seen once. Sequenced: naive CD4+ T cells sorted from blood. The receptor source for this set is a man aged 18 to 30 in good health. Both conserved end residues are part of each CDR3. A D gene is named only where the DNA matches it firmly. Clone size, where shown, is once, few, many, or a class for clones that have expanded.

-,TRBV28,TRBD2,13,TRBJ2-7,CAHHGTGGYEQYF
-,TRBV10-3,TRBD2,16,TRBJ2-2,CAISDGLAGNTGELFF
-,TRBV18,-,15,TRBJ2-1,CASSPISGNYNEQFF
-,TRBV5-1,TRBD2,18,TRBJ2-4,CASSLVGLAGVAKNIQYF
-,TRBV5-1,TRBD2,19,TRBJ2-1,CASSSLGSGGSYLHNEQFF
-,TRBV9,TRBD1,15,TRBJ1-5,CASSSQGANNQPQHF
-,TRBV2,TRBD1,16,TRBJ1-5,CASSGGQGDSNQPQHF
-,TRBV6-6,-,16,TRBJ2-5,CASSYSAGRLLETQYF
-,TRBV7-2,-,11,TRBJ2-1,CASSHRAEQFF
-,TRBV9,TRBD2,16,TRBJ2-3,CASSVLSGGYTDTQYF
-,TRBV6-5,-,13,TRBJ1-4,CASSPSISEKLFF
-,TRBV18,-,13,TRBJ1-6,CASTPNRDSPLHF
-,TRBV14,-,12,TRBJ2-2,CASSHNTGELFF
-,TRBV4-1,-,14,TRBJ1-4,CASSHGGFGEKLFF
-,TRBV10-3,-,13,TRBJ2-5,CAISRQVQETQYF
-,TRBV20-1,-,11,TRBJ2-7,CSASDSYEQYF
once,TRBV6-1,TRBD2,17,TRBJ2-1,CASSEASSGRGYNEQFF
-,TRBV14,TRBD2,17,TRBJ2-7,CASSQDGLAVSTREQYF
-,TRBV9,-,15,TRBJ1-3,CASSERGYSGNTIYF
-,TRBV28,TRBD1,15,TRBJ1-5,CASSLGQGAYQPQHF
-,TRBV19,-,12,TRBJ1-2,CASSGGIYGYTF
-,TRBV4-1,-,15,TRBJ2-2,CASSQGRGTGGELFF
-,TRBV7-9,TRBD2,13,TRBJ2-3,CASSETSGYTQYF
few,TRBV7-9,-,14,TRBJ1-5,CASSQDRPDQPQHF
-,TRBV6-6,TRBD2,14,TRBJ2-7,CASSGTSGDYEQYF
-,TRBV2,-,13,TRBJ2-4,CASKYLAKNIQYF
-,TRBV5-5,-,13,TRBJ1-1,CASTLTRNTEAFF
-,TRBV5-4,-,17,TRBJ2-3,CASSPFGASAQADTQYF
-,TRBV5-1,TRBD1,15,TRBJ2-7,CASSLDRTGGDEQYF
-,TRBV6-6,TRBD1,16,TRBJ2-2,CASSRRTGGITGELFF
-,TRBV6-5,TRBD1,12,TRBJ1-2,CASSLPGQGYTF
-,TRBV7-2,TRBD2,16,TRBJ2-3,CASSLVVAGGPDTQYF
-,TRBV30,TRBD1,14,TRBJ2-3,CAWRDRGLRDTQYF
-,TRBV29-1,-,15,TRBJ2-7,CSVVEGGRKSYEQYF
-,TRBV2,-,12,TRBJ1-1,CASRVGNTEAFF
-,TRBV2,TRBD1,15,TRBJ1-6,CASNPDRGVYSPLHF
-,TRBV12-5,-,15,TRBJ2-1,CASGLVGGSYNEQFF
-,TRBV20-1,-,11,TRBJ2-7,CSASDSPEQYF
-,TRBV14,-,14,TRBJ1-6,CASSLAAEASPLHF
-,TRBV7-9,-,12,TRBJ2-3,CASSSNTDTQYF
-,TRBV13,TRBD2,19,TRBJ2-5,CASSTGLAGGYAALETQYF
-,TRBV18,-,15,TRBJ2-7,CASSQRDGSNYEQYF
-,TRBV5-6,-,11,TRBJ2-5,CASSGQETQYF
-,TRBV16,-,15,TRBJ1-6,CASSQSSQGTSPLHF
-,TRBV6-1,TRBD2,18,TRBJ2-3,CASSEGEAGEDSTDTQYF
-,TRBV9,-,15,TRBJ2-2,CASSRDSPSTGELFF
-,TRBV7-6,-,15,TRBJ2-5,CASSLATGAGETQYF
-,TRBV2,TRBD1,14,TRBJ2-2,CASDRASNTGELFF
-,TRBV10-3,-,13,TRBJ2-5,CAISPGLQETQYF
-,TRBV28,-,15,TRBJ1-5,CASTSPIPGNQPQHF
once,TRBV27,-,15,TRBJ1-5,CASSRAPGVLEPQHF
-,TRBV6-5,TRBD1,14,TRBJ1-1,CASSRTGGNTEAFF
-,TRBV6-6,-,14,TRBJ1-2,CASSYAGAGYGYTF
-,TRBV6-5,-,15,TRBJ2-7,CASSNIRRGTYEQYF
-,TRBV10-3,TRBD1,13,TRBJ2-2,CAISEGQGRELFF
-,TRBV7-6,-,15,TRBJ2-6,CASSLDPTGANVLTF